These T cell receptor beta chains were read from a single sample in a study of cytomegalovirus exposure and HLA in healthy donors. Clones were sequenced by immunoSEQ multiplex PCR, and TCRdb holds only the in-frame ones, with some missing. This sample has around 140,000 clones, with roughly three fifths found just once. The sequenced sample consisted of PBMCs. Receptor source: a middle-aged woman in good health and CMV-seronegative. Both conserved end residues are part of each CDR3. The order of the fields is V gene, clone size, CDR3 length, CDR3 protein. Clone size is stated in some rows and not others, as once, few, many or a class when expanded.

v_gene: TRBV5-1; abundance: once; len: 16; CDR3aa: CASSLTGDHKSYEQYF
v_gene: TRBV7-2; abundance: .; len: 14; CDR3aa: CASSPTGGGDTQYF
v_gene: TRBV30; abundance: .; len: 12; CDR3aa: CAWGAASYGYTF
v_gene: TRBV7-9; abundance: .; len: 14; CDR3aa: CASSFDMINSPLHF
v_gene: TRBV7-2; abundance: few; len: 13; CDR3aa: CASSLEQVYGYTF
v_gene: TRBV5-4; abundance: .; len: 16; CDR3aa: CASRRGGPSNTGELFF
v_gene: TRBV19; abundance: few; len: 14; CDR3aa: CASSPVANTGELFF
v_gene: TRBV6-5; abundance: .; len: 13; CDR3aa: CASRGTATDTQYF
v_gene: TRBV7-6; abundance: .; len: 12; CDR3aa: CASSSGADTQYF
v_gene: TRBV4-2; abundance: .; len: 19; CDR3aa: CASSQEGTGRGSSSYEQYF
v_gene: TRBV29-1; abundance: .; len: 14; CDR3aa: CSVAGQGDYNEQFF
v_gene: TRBV5-1; abundance: .; len: 15; CDR3aa: CASSSSGTGLQTQYF
v_gene: TRBV6-1; abundance: few; len: 15; CDR3aa: CASSEAGHLFYEQYF
v_gene: TRBV28; abundance: .; len: 15; CDR3aa: CASVGYYTAGNTIYF
v_gene: TRBV27; abundance: .; len: 18; CDR3aa: CASSPALAGTGGTDTQYF
v_gene: TRBV6-5; abundance: .; len: 14; CDR3aa: CASSSRGRNSPLHF
v_gene: TRBV9; abundance: .; len: 15; CDR3aa: CASSAGGGATDTQYF
v_gene: TRBV7-2; abundance: once; len: 13; CDR3aa: CASSFPGLVGYTF
v_gene: TRBV28; abundance: .; len: 13; CDR3aa: CAGGGGAGQPQHF
v_gene: TRBV7-8; abundance: .; len: 18; CDR3aa: CASSPGSWGPISGNTIYF
v_gene: TRBV6-6; abundance: .; len: 12; CDR3aa: CASRQGDLPLHF
v_gene: TRBV5-6; abundance: few; len: 14; CDR3aa: CASSLKGVGEKLFF
v_gene: TRBV6-6; abundance: .; len: 15; CDR3aa: CASSDVPTGQETQYF
v_gene: TRBV5-1; abundance: .; len: 14; CDR3aa: CASSWDGQAYGYTF
v_gene: TRBV7-2; abundance: .; len: 16; CDR3aa: CASSHSVRYPTDTQYF
v_gene: TRBV7-9; abundance: once; len: 18; CDR3aa: CASSLRSGFLGSNEKLFF
v_gene: TRBV6-6; abundance: .; len: 16; CDR3aa: CASSYLPSDGNYGYTF
v_gene: TRBV28; abundance: few; len: 16; CDR3aa: CASSGTGRENTGELFF
v_gene: TRBV5-1; abundance: .; len: 14; CDR3aa: CASSEGLAGDTQYF
v_gene: TRBV25-1; abundance: .; len: 14; CDR3aa: CASSEGQGRGEQYF
v_gene: TRBV4-1; abundance: few; len: 16; CDR3aa: CASSQLNREQNTEAFF
v_gene: TRBV5-5; abundance: .; len: 16; CDR3aa: CASSLDAGLAGNTIYF
v_gene: TRBV4-3; abundance: few; len: 14; CDR3aa: CASSQYGGMYEQYF
v_gene: TRBV6-1; abundance: .; len: 15; CDR3aa: CASTGDRPLNTEAFF
v_gene: TRBV19; abundance: once; len: 16; CDR3aa: CASSPRPRSYNSPLHF
v_gene: TRBV5-1; abundance: .; len: 13; CDR3aa: CASSFAGGTEAFF
v_gene: TRBV7-6; abundance: .; len: 15; CDR3aa: CASSLNTGSSTEAFF
v_gene: TRBV7-9; abundance: few; len: 15; CDR3aa: CASSLPSTSEDEQFF
v_gene: TRBV7-9; abundance: .; len: 16; CDR3aa: CASSPPPPSRVYGYTF
v_gene: TRBV27; abundance: .; len: 16; CDR3aa: CASSLSGSGDTGELFF
v_gene: TRBV6-1; abundance: .; len: 13; CDR3aa: CATSRQGQDTQYF
v_gene: TRBV15; abundance: .; len: 17; CDR3aa: CATSRGYEGLMNTEAFF
v_gene: TRBV6-6; abundance: once; len: 15; CDR3aa: CASSPQGAQPYGFTF
v_gene: TRBV5-4; abundance: .; len: 15; CDR3aa: CASSRGEGPENTIYF
v_gene: TRBV4-2; abundance: .; len: 15; CDR3aa: CASSVNVGGTGELFF
v_gene: TRBV5-1; abundance: few; len: 15; CDR3aa: CASSYFKPGSYEQYF